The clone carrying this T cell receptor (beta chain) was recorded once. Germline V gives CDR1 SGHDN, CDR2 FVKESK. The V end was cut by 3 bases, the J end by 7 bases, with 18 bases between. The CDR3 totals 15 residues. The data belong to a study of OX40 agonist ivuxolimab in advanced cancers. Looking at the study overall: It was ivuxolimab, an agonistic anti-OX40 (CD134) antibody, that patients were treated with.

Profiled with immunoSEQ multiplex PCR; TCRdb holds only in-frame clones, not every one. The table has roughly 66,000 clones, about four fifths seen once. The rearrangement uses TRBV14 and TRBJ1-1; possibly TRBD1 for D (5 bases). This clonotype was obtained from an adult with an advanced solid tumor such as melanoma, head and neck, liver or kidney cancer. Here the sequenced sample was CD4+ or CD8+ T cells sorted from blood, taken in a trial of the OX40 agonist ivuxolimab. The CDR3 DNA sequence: TGTGCCAGCAGCCAGGGGGTACTCCCCCTGAATGAAGCTTTCTTT. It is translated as CASSQGVLPLNEAFF. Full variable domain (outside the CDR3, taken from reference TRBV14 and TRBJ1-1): EAGVTQFPSHSVIEKGQTVTLRCDPISGHDNLYWYRRVMGKEIKFLLHFVKESKQDESGMPNNRFLAERTGGTYSTLKVQPAELEDSGVYFCASSQGVLPLNEAFFGQGTRLTVV.